These 12 T cell receptor beta chains were sequenced from one sample in a study of STAT5B mutations in CD4+ large granular lymphocyte leukemia. TCRdb keeps only in-frame clones here, not all; method: immunoSEQ multiplex PCR. The table has 30,000 to 35,000 clones, 69% seen once. Sequencing was performed on CD4+ T cells from blood buffy coats. The origin of the receptors is a human donor in good health.

This chain uses TRBV5-4 with TRBJ2-5; TRBD2 agrees at 9 bases. Germline V gene lookup returns CDR1 SGHNT and CDR2 YYREEE (reference sequence). The CDR3 covers 15 residues. Trimming cost V 4 bases and J 1 base; bases outside gene matches: 5. The CDR3: CASSRSGGPQETQYF. The CDR3, as DNA: TGTGCCAGCAGCCGTAGCGGGGGCCCCCAAGAGACCCAGTACTTC.

This clone has only a few counts. The chain has TRBV30 and TRBJ1-1, with 7 bases fitting TRBD1. CDR1 and CDR2 from the germline V gene are GTSNPN and SVGIG (reference sequence). V shed 3 bases and J 5 bases; nucleotides not matched to a gene: 6. The CDR3 consists of 13 residues. The chain's CDR3 is CAWRLQGWTEAFF. CDR3 sequence (DNA): TGTGCCTGGAGGTTACAGGGGTGGACTGAAGCTTTCTTT.

The chain combines TRBV7-2 with TRBJ2-6, with D possibly matching TRBD2 (6 bases). Trimming shortened V by 4 bases and J by 3 bases, and 16 bases separated the two germline ends. The germline V gene encodes CDR1 SGHTA and CDR2 FQGNSA. CDR3 length: 17 amino acids. The CDR3 region is CASSWGLGRGGANVLTF. In DNA, the CDR3 is TGTGCCAGCAGCTGGGGACTTGGCCGAGGTGGGGCCAACGTCCTGACTTTC.

This chain links TRBV27 with TRBJ1-2; D is perhaps TRBD1 (5 bases). Trimming removed 8 bases at V and 6 bases at J, with 22 bases between. The CDR3 has 15 residues. Germline values: CDR1 MNHEY, CDR2 SMNVEV (reference sequence). The CDR3 protein is CASPPQGTPDHGYTF. Written as DNA, the CDR3 is TGTGCCAGCCCTCCACAAGGGACCCCCGACCATGGCTACACCTTC.

The gene calls are TRBV5-1 and TRBJ2-2, with 9 bases matching TRBD2. After removal of 4 bases from V and 1 base from J, the junction contained 14 bases not matched to a gene. The CDR3 runs 19 residues. Germline V lookup: CDR1 SGHRS, CDR2 YFSETQ. The CDR3 spells CASSAYNPAGGKNTGELFF. The CDR3 DNA is TGCGCCAGCAGCGCATACAACCCGGCGGGGGGGAAGAACACCGGGGAGCTGTTTTTT.

This chain joins TRBV4-3 and TRBJ2-3, with unresolved D. CDR1 and CDR2 (germline): LGHNA, YSLEER. Trimming stripped 1 base from V and 1 base from J, with 6 bases between. The CDR3 contains 14 residues. In nucleotides, the CDR3 is TGCGCCAGCAGCCAAGGCGGTGGCACAGATACGCAGTATTTT. It specifies CASSQGGGTDTQYF.

The chain joins TRBV4-3 to TRBJ2-5; D is ambiguous. The CDR3 loop spans 13 amino acids. Germline values: CDR1 LGHNA, CDR2 YSLEER. Trimming took off 1 base at V and 0 bases at J, with 3 bases between the two ends. The CDR3 nucleotides read TGCGCCAGCAGCCAAGGGTACCAAGAGACCCAGTACTTC. It translates to CASSQGYQETQYF.

This chain links TRBV5-4 with TRBJ1-2, with a possible D match to TRBD1 (6 bases). Trimming removed 1 base at V and 8 bases at J, with 21 bases between. Germline V gives CDR1 SGHNT, CDR2 YYREEE (reference sequence). The CDR3 consists of 16 residues. The CDR3 nucleotides are TGTGCCAGCAGCTTGCGGGGACGGGGGCCCGGGTGGGGCTACACCTTC. Its protein product is CASSLRGRGPGWGYTF.

The chain couples TRBV5-1 to TRBJ2-7, with 7 bases identical to TRBD1. The CDR3 length is 14 residues. Germline values: CDR1 SGHRS, CDR2 YFSETQ. With V trimmed by 1 base and J by 0 bases, 1 base remained unmatched. The CDR3 DNA reads TGCGCCAGCAGCTTGCAGGGGGTCTCCTACGAGCAGTACTTC. Encoded protein: CASSLQGVSYEQYF.

This clone was observed a handful of times. The chain couples TRBV11-2 to TRBJ1-1; possibly TRBD1 for D (6 bases). This CDR3 spans 14 amino acids. Germline V gene data show CDR1 as SGHAT and CDR2 as FQNNGV. Trimming removed 7 bases from V and 1 base from J, with 13 bases in between. CDR3 region: CASNPRGSNTEAFF. CDR3 nucleotides: TGTGCCAGCAACCCGAGGGGGTCGAACACTGAAGCTTTCTTT.

The chain recombines TRBV4-1 with TRBJ2-3; D gene ambiguous. In germline, CDR1 is MGHRA, CDR2 YSYEKL. The CDR3 has 17 amino acids. The V end was cut by 0 bases, the J end by 1 base, with 14 bases between. The CDR3 is CASSQDLGFGRTDTQYF. As DNA, the CDR3 is TGCGCCAGCAGCCAAGATCTGGGCTTCGGACGCACAGATACGCAGTATTTT.

The chain employs TRBV28 and TRBJ1-1, with D possibly TRBD1 on 5 matching bases. Germline V gene lookup returns CDR1 MDHEN and CDR2 SYDVKM. The V end lost 10 bases, the J end lost 5 bases, and 23 bases lay between the germline ends. The CDR3 loop spans 15 amino acids. CDR3 residues: CATSIGGPALTEAFF. In DNA, the CDR3 is TGTGCCACCTCGATTGGGGGACCAGCCCTGACTGAAGCTTTCTTT.